This paragraph covers one T cell receptor (beta chain) sequence. This entry belongs to a study of blood T cell repertoires in COVID-19. In the study overall: Samples of COVID-19 (acute and convalescent) were obtained from the United States, Italy and Spain. In each case, the material was cDNA or gDNA derived from T cells, B-cell-depleted T cells, or PBMCs.

Original processing methods: Reference gene primer amplification gave estimated nucleated cell counts. The method was immunoSEQ multiplex PCR; TCRdb's version includes in-frame clones alone and lacks a portion of them. The D gene and trimming were derived from the DNA, and the V and J assignments and clone size from that table. The table has about 68,000 clones, 70% to 85% seen once. The sequencing input was peripheral blood. The clonotype originates from a woman aged 45-60 years with acute or convalescent COVID-19.

The chain's CDR3 is CASSVLDREETQYF. CDR3 in DNA: TGTGCCAGCAGTGTGTTAGACAGGGAAGAGACCCAGTACTTC. The J gene is TRBJ2-5, the V gene TRBV25-1, with 7 bases fitting TRBD1. The length of the CDR3 is 14 residues. From germline, CDR1 is MGHDK and CDR2 SYGVNS. V shed 4 bases, J shed 3 bases, and the junction held 5 bases outside the gene matches.